This TCR beta chain was identified during a study of T cells in Graves' hyperthyroidism and ophthalmopathy. Overall study results and limits: Separating ophthalmopathy from stable hyperthyroidism was achieved by a 13 V-J model.

CDR3 length: 15 amino acids. Germline V lookup: CDR1 DFQATT, CDR2 SNEGSKA (reference sequence). Trimming cost V 4 bases and J 0 bases, with 16 bases left between them. RNA transcripts yielded amplified TCR beta CDR3 regions. When the TCR CDR3 underwent first-round RT-PCR, the HTBI primer set was used. TCRdb re-analysed the multiplex PCR reads in MiXCR, keeping a single row per CDR3 protein. The sample comprises about 610,000 distinct CDR3 sequences, approximately 15% of which are singletons, and roughly 3.4% rests with the top ten. This clonotype was detected ten times or more. Its specificity is not known. For ophthalmopathy patients, the Clinical Activity Score was at least 3 and the NOSPECS grade at least 4; duration was under 3 months.

This clonotype was obtained from a woman aged 40 to 50 with Graves' ophthalmopathy. The sample comprised blood. The chain recombines TRBV20-1 with TRBJ2-7; the D gene is possibly TRBD1 (6 bases). This CDR3 reads CSATGGQSSSYEQYF. DNA for the CDR3: TGCAGTGCTACCGGCGGACAGTCGAGCTCCTACGAGCAGTACTTC.